This T cell receptor (beta chain) was found in a study of a mutant IDH1 vaccine in newly diagnosed glioma. Overall study: Once 4-6 weeks had passed after radiotherapy alone, vaccination started, or it started with temozolomide cycles. Patients previously underwent radiotherapy, temozolomide, or both, and most underwent both. The study's findings and limits: Seemingly, pseudoprogression had no relation to changes in the top peripheral T cell clonotypes.

The sample's time point: week 23, last vaccination. All doses held 300 ug of mutant IDH1 20-mer peptide, with topical imiquimod. This clone was recorded once. Its antigen is not identified. Profiling relied on immunoSEQ multiplex PCR, and the TCRdb table lists in-frame clones only, not all of them. This table holds around 60,000 clones, more than 75% found once. J lost 6 bases, V lost 2 bases, and 2 bases had no gene match. The length of the CDR3 is 14 residues. The germline V gene has CDR1 SGHTS and CDR2 YDEGEE. This sequence was found in a man aged 30-40 years with glioma. V and J are TRBV5-8 and TRBJ2-2; the match to TRBD2 covers 9 bases. Sequencing was performed on PBMCs, taken from a glioma patient whose treatment included an IDH1 peptide vaccine. CDR3 DNA: TGTGCCAGCAGCTTCTTAGCGGGGGCCGGGGAGCTGTTTTTT. Its protein product is CASSFLAGAGELFF.